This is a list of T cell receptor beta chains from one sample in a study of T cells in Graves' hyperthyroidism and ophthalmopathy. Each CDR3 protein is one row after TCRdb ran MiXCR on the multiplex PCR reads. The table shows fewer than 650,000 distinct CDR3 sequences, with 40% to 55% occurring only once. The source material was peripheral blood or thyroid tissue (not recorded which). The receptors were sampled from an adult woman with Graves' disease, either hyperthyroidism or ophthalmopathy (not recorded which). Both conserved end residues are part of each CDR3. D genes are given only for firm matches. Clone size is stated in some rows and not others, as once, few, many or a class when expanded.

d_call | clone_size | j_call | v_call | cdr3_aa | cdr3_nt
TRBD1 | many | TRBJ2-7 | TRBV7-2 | CASSLSGQAPYEQYF | TGTGCCAGCAGCTTAAGCGGACAGGCACCCTACGAGCAGTACTTC
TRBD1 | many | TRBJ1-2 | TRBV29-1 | CSVSGQGSGYTF | TGCAGCGTTTCTGGACAGGGGTCGGGCTACACCTTC
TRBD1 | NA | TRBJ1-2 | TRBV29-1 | CSVWTGVFYGYTF | TGCAGCGTGTGGACAGGGGTCTTCTATGGCTACACCTTC
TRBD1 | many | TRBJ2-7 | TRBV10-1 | CASNRDRGSEQYF | TGCGCCAGCAATAGGGACAGGGGTTCCGAGCAGTACTTC
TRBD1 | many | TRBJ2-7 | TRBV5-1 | CASSLGRTGDEQYF | TGCGCCAGCAGCTTGGGTCGGACAGGGGACGAGCAGTACTTC
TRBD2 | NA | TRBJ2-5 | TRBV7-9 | CASSAASGSEETQYF | TGTGCCAGCAGCGCAGCTAGCGGGAGTGAGGAGACCCAGTACTTC
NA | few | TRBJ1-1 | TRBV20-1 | CSARAPWKDTEAFF | TGCAGTGCTAGAGCCCCGTGGAAGGACACTGAAGCTTTCTTT
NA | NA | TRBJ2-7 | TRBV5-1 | CASSLTEVYEQYF | TGCGCCAGCAGCCTGACGGAAGTTTACGAGCAGTACTTC
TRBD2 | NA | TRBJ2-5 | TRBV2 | CASSDAGSGGETQYF | TGTGCCAGCAGTGACGCGGGGTCGGGAGGGGAGACCCAGTACTTC
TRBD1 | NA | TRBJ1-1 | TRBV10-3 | CASSAEDRGLSEAFF | TGTGCCAGCAGTGCGGAGGACAGGGGTTTATCTGAAGCTTTCTTT
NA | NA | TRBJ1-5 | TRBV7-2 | CASSRDRRGNQPQHF | TGTGCCAGCAGCCGGGACCGAAGAGGCAATCAGCCCCAGCATTTT
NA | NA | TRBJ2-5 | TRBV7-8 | CASSLGGRAGETQYF | TGTGCCAGCAGCTTAGGAGGGCGGGCAGGAGAGACCCAGTACTTC
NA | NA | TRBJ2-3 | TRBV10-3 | CAVHGSENTDTQYF | TGTGCCGTCCACGGTAGCGAGAACACAGATACGCAGTATTTT
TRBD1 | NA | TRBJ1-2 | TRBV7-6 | CASSLQTGLYGYTF | TGTGCCAGCAGCTTGCAGACAGGGTTATATGGCTACACCTTC
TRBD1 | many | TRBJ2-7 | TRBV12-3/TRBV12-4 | CASSFREGQGSHEQYF | TGTGCCAGCAGTTTCCGTGAGGGACAGGGGTCCCACGAGCAGTACTTC
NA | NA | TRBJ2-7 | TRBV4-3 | CASPQRSSYEQYF | TGCGCCAGCCCACAGCGGAGCTCCTACGAGCAGTACTTC
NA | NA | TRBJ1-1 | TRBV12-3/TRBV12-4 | CASSRTGMYTEAFF | TGTGCCAGCAGTAGAACAGGAATGTACACTGAAGCTTTCTTT
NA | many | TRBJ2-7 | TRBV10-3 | CAISTGAGRTYEQYF | TGTGCCATCAGTACTGGGGCAGGGAGGACGTACGAGCAGTACTTC
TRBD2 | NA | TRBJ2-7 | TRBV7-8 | CASSWRGGLREQYF | TGTGCCAGCAGCTGGCGGGGAGGGTTACGCGAGCAGTACTTC
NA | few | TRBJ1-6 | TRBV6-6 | CASSYSSGMTASPLHF | TGTGCCAGCAGTTACTCCTCAGGGATGACGGCTTCACCCCTCCACTTT
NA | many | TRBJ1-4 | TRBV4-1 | CASSQSRGQLFF | TGCGCCAGCAGCCAGAGTCGCGGTCAACTGTTTTTT
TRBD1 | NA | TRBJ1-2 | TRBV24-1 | CATSERTGVDGYTF | TGTGCCACCAGTGAAAGGACAGGTGTAGACGGCTACACCTTC
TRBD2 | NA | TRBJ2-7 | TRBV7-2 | CASSLAGLAGSREQCF | TGTGCCAGCAGCTTAGCGGGACTAGCGGGTTCACGCGAGCAGTGCTTC
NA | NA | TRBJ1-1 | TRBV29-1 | CSVRTENTEAFF | TGCAGCGTCCGGACGGAGAACACTGAAGCTTTCTTT
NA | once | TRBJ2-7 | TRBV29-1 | CSVERGIYEQYF | TGCAGCGTTGAGAGGGGAATCTACGAGCAGTACTTC
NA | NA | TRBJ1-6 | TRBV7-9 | CASSDRDINSPLHF | TGTGCCAGCAGTGATCGGGACATTAATTCACCCCTCCACTTT
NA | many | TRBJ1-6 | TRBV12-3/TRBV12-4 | CASLGGDSPLHF | TGTGCCAGCTTAGGAGGGGATTCACCCCTCCACTTT
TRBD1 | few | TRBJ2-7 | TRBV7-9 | CASSFGQGGYEQYF | TGTGCCAGCAGCTTCGGACAGGGGGGATACGAGCAGTACTTC
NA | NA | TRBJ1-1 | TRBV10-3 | CAISVLGQNTEAFF | TGTGCCATCAGTGTCCTAGGACAGAACACTGAAGCTTTCTTT
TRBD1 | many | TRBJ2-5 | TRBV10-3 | CAISIQGLQETQYF | TGTGCCATCAGTATACAGGGGTTGCAAGAGACCCAGTACTTC
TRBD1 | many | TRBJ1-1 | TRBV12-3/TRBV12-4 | CASSFGTGGFEAFF | TGTGCCAGCAGTTTCGGGACAGGGGGATTTGAAGCTTTCTTT
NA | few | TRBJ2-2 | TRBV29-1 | CSALDPVGELFF | TGCAGCGCCCTCGACCCTGTCGGGGAGCTGTTTTTT
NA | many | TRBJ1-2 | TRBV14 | CASSQWGIYGYTF | TGTGCCAGCAGCCAATGGGGGATCTATGGCTACACCTTC
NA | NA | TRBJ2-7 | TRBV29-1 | CSVNGYEQYF | TGCAGCGTTAATGGCTACGAGCAGTACTTC
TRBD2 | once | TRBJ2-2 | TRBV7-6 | CASSLGLAGFANTGELFF | TGTGCCAGCAGCTTAGGGCTAGCGGGGTTCGCGAACACCGGGGAGCTGTTTTTT
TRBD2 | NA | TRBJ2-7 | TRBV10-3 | CASRESGSYEQYF | TGTGCCAGCAGGGAAAGCGGGAGCTACGAGCAGTACTTC
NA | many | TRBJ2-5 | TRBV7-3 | CASSLKTQYF | TGTGCCAGCAGCTTAAAAACCCAGTACTTC
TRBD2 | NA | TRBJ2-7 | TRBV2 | CASRPLAGGPHEQYF | TGTGCCAGCAGACCTCTAGCGGGGGGGCCACACGAGCAGTACTTC
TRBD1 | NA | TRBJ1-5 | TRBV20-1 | CSARDTTGGLAQHF | TGCAGTGCTAGAGATACGACAGGGGGTCTGGCCCAGCATTTT
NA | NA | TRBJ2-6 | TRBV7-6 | CASRGPSHSGANVLTF | TGTGCCAGCAGGGGCCCATCACACTCTGGGGCCAACGTCCTGACTTTC
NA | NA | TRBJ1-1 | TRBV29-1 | CSVEQTNTEAFF | TGCAGCGTTGAACAAACGAACACTGAAGCTTTCTTT
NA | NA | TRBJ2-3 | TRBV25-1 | CASGPGGPDTQYF | TGTGCCAGCGGTCCCGGGGGACCAGATACGCAGTATTTT
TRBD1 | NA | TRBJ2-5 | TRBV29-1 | CSVEDWGQKETQYF | TGCAGCGTTGAAGATTGGGGACAGAAAGAGACCCAGTACTTC
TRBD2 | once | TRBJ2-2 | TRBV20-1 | CSASAPGTSNTGELFF | TGCAGTGCTAGTGCCCCCGGGACTAGCAACACCGGGGAGCTGTTTTTT
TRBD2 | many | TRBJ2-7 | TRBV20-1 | CSASDTSGYYEQYF | TGCAGTGCCTCCGATACTAGCGGGTATTACGAGCAGTACTTC
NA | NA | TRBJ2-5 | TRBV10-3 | CATSEGGETQYF | TGTGCCACCAGTGAGGGTGGAGAGACCCAGTACTTC
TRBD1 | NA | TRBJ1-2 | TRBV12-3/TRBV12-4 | CATESRQGDYGYTF | TGTGCCACCGAAAGCCGACAGGGGGATTATGGCTACACCTTC
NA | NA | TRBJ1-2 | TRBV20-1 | CSATVDRLSGYTF | TGCAGTGCTACCGTTGACAGGCTAAGTGGCTACACCTTC
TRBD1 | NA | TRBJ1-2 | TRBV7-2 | CASSPLSGGGGGYTF | TGTGCCAGCAGCCCACTTAGTGGAGGGGGCGGTGGCTACACCTTC
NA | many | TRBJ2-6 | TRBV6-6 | CASSYSSSSGANVLTF | TGTGCCAGCAGTTACTCGAGTAGCTCTGGGGCCAACGTCCTGACTTTC
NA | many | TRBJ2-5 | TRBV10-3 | CAIRAGQGFGGETQYF | TGTGCCATCAGGGCGGGCCAGGGGTTTGGAGGAGAGACCCAGTACTTC
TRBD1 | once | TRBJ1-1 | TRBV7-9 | CASSLPTGVATEAFF | TGTGCCAGCAGCTTACCGACAGGGGTGGCCACTGAAGCTTTCTTT
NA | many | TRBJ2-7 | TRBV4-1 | CASSQGVGGWGEQYF | TGCGCCAGCAGCCAAGGGGTAGGGGGATGGGGCGAGCAGTACTTC
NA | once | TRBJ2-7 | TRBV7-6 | CASRPTTSSEQYF | TGTGCCAGCAGGCCGACTACCTCTTCCGAGCAGTACTTC
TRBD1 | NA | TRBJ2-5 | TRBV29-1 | CSVGQGYQETQYF | TGCAGCGTTGGACAGGGATACCAAGAGACCCAGTACTTC
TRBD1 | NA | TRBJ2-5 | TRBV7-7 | CASSLRDRGEGETQYF | TGTGCCAGCAGTTTGAGGGACAGGGGTGAGGGGGAGACCCAGTACTTC
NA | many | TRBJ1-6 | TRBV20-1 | CSARDVRGRSPLHF | TGCAGTGCTAGAGATGTCAGAGGGCGTTCACCCCTCCACTTT
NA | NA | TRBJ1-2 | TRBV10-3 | CAISESGRANYGYTF | TGTGCCATCAGTGAGTCGGGCAGGGCGAACTATGGCTACACCTTC
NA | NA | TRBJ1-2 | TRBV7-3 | CASSLNPQGRGYTF | TGTGCCAGCAGCTTAAACCCCCAGGGCCGAGGCTACACCTTC